This entry lists 5 T cell receptor beta chains sequenced from one sample in a study of shared clonotypes between healthy human individuals. The repertoire was sequenced with immunoSEQ multiplex PCR; TCRdb's copy has only in-frame clones and lacks some. The table records about 2.1 million clones, around 93% of them present only once. The naive CD8 subset, CD45RO-negative cells positively selected for CCR7, excluded terminally differentiated effector memory CD45RA+ cells. Sequencing was done on a sample of naive CD8+ T cells from PBMCs. The receptors were gathered from a young man in good health. Some clones in this sample may be carry-over from other donors' samples.

The V call is TRBV4-1, the J call TRBJ2-1; the match to TRBD1 covers 7 bases. Germline loops: CDR1 MGHRA, CDR2 YSYEKL. The V segment lost 3 bases and the J segment 7 bases; nucleotides outside the gene matches: 12. The CDR3 has 16 residues. The CDR3 here is CASSQAKDSRGNEQFF. The CDR3 DNA reads as TGCGCCAGCAGCCAGGCTAAAGACAGCAGGGGGAATGAGCAGTTCTTC.

V and J are TRBV27 and TRBJ2-2; D uncertain. V lost 1 base and J lost 6, with 15 bases in between. The CDR3 covers 16 residues. The V gene's germline CDR1 is MNHEY and CDR2 SMNVEV (reference sequence). As DNA, the CDR3 is TGTGCCAGCAGTTTATTAGGTCCTCCAAGTGCCGGGGAGCTGTTTTTT. It encodes CASSLLGPPSAGELFF.

This clone was found once. The V gene is TRBV9, the J gene TRBJ2-7, with 7 bases fitting TRBD1. The V gene end was trimmed by 1 base and the J gene end by 6 bases; junction bases not matched to a gene: 10. This CDR3 contains 15 residues. Germline-derived CDR1 and CDR2 are SGDLS and YYNGEE. The CDR3 nucleotides are TGTGCCAGCAGCGTATCTGGTAGGACAGGCGGCGAGCAGTACTTC. This sequence encodes CASSVSGRTGGEQYF.

DNA for the CDR3: TGTGCCAGCAGTTTATCAGGGGGAAACACCATATATTTT. It translates to CASSLSGGNTIYF. The chain is built from TRBV6-6 and TRBJ1-3; D is perhaps TRBD1 (5 bases). The CDR3 is 13 residues long. Trimming left V 4 bases short and J 4 bases short, with 8 bases between. Germline CDR1 reads MNHNY; CDR2 reads SVGAGI (reference sequence).

The CDR3 nucleotides are TGTGCCAGCAGTGACCGGAGGACTAGGGGCGGGGGCGTCGTCCGCAATCAGCCCCAGCATTTT. Translated, it gives CASSDRRTRGGGVVRNQPQHF. The chain recombines TRBV28 with TRBJ1-5; maybe TRBD1 (6 bases). Germline CDR1 reads MDHEN; CDR2 reads SYDVKM. With 5 bases removed from V and 2 bases from J, the gap between germline ends came to 31 bases. The CDR3 loop spans 21 amino acids. Variable domain in full (rest from reference TRBV28 and TRBJ1-5): DVKVTQSSRYLVKRTGEKVFLECVQDMDHENMFWYRQDPGLGLRLIYFSYDVKMKEKGDIPEGYSVSREKKERFSLILESASTNQTSMYLCASSDRRTRGGGVVRNQPQHFGDGTRLSIL.